This T cell receptor (beta chain) was identified during a study of graft-versus-host responses after intestinal transplantation. Looking at the study overall: Recipients had multivisceral, liver-intestinal, or isolated intestinal transplants. Each recipient received anti-thymocyte globulin induction, then tacrolimus and steroids for two to three years. Study conclusions and caveats: GvH clones detected in recipient marrow included some appearing first in ileum or blood.

Libraries were prepared by immunoSEQ multiplex PCR; TCRdb keeps only in-frame clonotypes and omits some of them. The sample records tens of thousands of clones, roughly 91% being singletons. Comment on this clone: Its antigen remains unknown.

With 0 bases removed from V and 4 bases from J, the gap between germline ends came to 9 bases. This CDR3 has 13 amino acids. Germline lookup yields CDR1 GTSNPN and CDR2 SVGIG (reference sequence). The chain has TRBV30 and TRBJ1-2, with a possible D match to TRBD1 (6 bases). The source was unstimulated CD4+ T cells sorted from spleen or lymph node cells, collected before intestinal transplant. The TCR comes from a human donor who received an intestinal transplant. CDR3 in DNA: TGTGCCTGGAGTGTACAAGGGGGCTATGGCTACACCTTC. It codes for CAWSVQGGYGYTF.